These 3 T cell receptor beta chains were all obtained from the same sample, sequenced in a study of T-cell memory formation after mild COVID-19. Using its own MiXCR run on the 5' RACE reads, TCRdb lists one record per CDR3 protein. Of approximately 210,000 distinct CDR3 sequences in the sample, 10% to 13% are singletons; the top ten hold roughly 3%. The sequenced sample was PBMCs or a T cell subset sorted from them (not recorded which). The receptors stem from a man younger than 35 who had mild COVID-19 (a few samples of this study predate the infection). Cell type and time point are not known.

This clonotype appeared a few times. The chain recombines TRBV6-6 with TRBJ2-7; 9 bases align to TRBD1. The CDR3 is 14 amino acids. CDR1 is MNHNY and CDR2 is SVGAGI in the germline V gene (reference sequence). V shed 4 bases and J 5 bases; nucleotides not matched to a gene: 6. The CDR3 DNA follows: TGTGCCAGCAGTTCCGGGACAGGGACGAACGAGCAGTACGTC. This gives the protein CASSSGTGTNEQYV.

In its sample, this clonotype was seen a few times. This chain uses TRBV5-8 with TRBJ1-5; maybe TRBD1 (6 bases). CDR1 is SGHTS, CDR2 YDEGEE, per germline. The CDR3 has 16 amino acids. The V end lost 3 bases, the J end lost 8 bases, and 21 bases lay between the germline ends. This chain's CDR3 is CASSWGQQGRSEPQHF. For the CDR3, the DNA is TGTGCCAGCAGCTGGGGGCAACAGGGAAGGAGTGAGCCCCAGCATTTT.

This clonotype has just a few counts. The V and J genes are TRBV6-1 and TRBJ2-3, with D possibly TRBD2 on 5 matching bases. The CDR3 spans 15 residues. Looked up from germline, CDR1 is MNHNS and CDR2 is SASEGT. Trimming pared 7 bases from V and 0 bases from J, leaving 14 bases between. CDR3 DNA: TGTGCCAGCATCCGGACTGCTGATAGCACAGATACGCAGTATTTT. Encoded protein: CASIRTADSTDTQYF.